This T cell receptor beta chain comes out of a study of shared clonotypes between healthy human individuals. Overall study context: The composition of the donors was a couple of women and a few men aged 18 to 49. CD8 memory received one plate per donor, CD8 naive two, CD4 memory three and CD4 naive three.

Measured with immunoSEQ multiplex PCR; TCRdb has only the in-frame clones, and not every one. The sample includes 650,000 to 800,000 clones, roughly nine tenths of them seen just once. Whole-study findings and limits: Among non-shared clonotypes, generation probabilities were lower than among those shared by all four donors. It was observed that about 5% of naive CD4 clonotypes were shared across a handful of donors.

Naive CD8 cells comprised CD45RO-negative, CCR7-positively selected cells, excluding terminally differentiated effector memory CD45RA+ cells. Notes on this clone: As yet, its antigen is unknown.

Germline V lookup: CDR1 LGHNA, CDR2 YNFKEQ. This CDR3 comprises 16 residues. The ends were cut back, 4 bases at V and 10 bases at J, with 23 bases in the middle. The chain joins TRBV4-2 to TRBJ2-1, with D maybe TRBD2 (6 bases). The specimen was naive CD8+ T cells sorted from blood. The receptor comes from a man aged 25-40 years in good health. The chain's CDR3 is CASSPKIWMRDREQFF. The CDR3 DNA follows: TGTGCCAGCAGCCCCAAGATATGGATGCGGGACCGAGAGCAGTTCTTC.